This TCR beta chain was identified during a study of radiation and T cells in renal cell carcinoma. Some clones are missing from TCRdb's copy, which holds only in-frame ones; the method was immunoSEQ multiplex PCR. There are 120,000 to 150,000 clones in the sample; less than 90% occur only once, and roughly 4% lies in the top ten. The time point is: baseline pretreatment blood. As for treatment: 15 Gy SBRT to primary tumor, nephrectomy 4 weeks later. This CDR3 contains 14 residues. V gave up 0 bases and J gave up 5 bases, with 12 bases separating them. Germline CDR1 reads SGHDT; CDR2 reads YYEEEE. This chain joins TRBV5-6 and TRBJ2-7; tentatively, D is TRBD1 (7 bases). Sequences were derived from blood, sampled from a patient whose treatment included radiotherapy and nephrectomy. This receptor was identified in a woman in her 70s with renal cell carcinoma. CDR3 residues: CASSLVGGGNEQYF. For the CDR3, the DNA is TGTGCCAGCAGCTTGGTTGGAGGGGGCAACGAGCAGTACTTC.